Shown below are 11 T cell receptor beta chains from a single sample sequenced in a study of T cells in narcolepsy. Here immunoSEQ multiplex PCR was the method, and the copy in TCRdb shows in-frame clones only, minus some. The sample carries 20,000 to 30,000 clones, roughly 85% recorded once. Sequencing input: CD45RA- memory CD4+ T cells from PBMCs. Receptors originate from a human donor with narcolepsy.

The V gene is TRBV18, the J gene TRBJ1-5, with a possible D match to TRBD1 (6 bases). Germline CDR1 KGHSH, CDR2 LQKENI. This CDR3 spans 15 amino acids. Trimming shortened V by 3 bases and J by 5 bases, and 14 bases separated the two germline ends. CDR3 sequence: CASSPGRDTYQPQHF. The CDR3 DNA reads TGTGCCAGCTCACCGGGCCGGGACACTTATCAGCCCCAGCATTTT.

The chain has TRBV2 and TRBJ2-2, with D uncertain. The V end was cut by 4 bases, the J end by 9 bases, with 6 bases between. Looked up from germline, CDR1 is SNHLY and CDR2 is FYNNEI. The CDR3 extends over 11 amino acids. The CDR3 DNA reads TGTGCCAGCAGTGTCTTTAGGGAGCTGTTTTTT. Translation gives CASSVFRELFF.

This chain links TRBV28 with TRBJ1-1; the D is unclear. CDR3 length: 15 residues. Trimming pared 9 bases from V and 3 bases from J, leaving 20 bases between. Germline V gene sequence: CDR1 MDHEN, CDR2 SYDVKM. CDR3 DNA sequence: TGTGCCAGTCCCTCAGCGGTGAAGTTGGACACTGAAGCTTTCTTT. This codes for CASPSAVKLDTEAFF.

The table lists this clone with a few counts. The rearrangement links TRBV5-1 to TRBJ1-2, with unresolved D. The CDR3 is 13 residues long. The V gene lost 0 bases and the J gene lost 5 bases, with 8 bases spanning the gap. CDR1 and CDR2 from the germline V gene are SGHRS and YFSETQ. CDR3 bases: TGCGCCAGCAGCTTGGAAACGACTTATGGCTACACCTTC. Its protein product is CASSLETTYGYTF. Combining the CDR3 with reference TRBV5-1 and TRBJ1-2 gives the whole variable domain KAGVTQTPRYLIKTRGQQVTLSCSPISGHRSVSWYQQTPGQGLQFLFEYFSETQRNKGNFPGRFSGRQFSNSRSEMNVSTLELGDSALYLCASSLETTYGYTFGSGTRLTVV.

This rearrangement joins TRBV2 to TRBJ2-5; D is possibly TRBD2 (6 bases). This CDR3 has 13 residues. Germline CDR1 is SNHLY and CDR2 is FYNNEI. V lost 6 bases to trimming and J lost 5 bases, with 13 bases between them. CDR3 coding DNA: TGTGCCAGCAGCTCGACTAGGTCCGAGACCCAGTACTTC. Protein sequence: CASSSTRSETQYF.

This CDR3 is CASHLAGLMYQETQYF. The CDR3 DNA reads TGTGCCAGTCATCTAGCGGGGTTAATGTACCAAGAGACCCAGTACTTC. The chain uses TRBV2 and TRBJ2-5; 9 bases match TRBD2. CDR3 length: 16 residues. CDR1 SNHLY and CDR2 FYNNEI come from the germline V gene. Trimming at V came to 9 bases and at J to 0 bases, leaving 11 bases not matched to a gene.

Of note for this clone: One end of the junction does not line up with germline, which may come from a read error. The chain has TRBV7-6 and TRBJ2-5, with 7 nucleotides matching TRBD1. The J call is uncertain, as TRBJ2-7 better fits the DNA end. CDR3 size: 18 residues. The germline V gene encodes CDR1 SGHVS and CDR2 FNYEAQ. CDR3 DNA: TGTGCCAGCACCTTAGGGACAAACAGGGGTCTAAGGGTGGACGAGCAGTACTTC. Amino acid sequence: CASTLGTNRGLRVDEQYF.

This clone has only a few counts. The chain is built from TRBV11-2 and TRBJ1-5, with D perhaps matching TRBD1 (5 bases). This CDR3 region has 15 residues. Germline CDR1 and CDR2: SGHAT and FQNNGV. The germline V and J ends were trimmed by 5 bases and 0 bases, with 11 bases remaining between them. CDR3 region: CASSPGGVSNQPQHF. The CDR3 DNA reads TGTGCCAGCAGCCCCGGGGGGGTTAGCAATCAGCCCCAGCATTTT.

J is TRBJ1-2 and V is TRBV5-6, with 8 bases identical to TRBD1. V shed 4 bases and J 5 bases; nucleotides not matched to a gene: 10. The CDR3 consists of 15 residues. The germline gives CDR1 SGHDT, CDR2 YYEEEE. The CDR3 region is CASSGSGQGVYGYTF. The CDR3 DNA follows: TGTGCCAGCAGCGGGAGCGGACAGGGAGTGTATGGCTACACCTTC.

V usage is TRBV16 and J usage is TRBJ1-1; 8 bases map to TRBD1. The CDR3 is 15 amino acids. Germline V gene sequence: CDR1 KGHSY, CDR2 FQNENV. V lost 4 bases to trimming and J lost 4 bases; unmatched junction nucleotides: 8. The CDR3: CASSPGRGQATEAFF. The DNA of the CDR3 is TGTGCCAGCAGCCCAGGGAGGGGACAGGCCACTGAAGCTTTCTTT.

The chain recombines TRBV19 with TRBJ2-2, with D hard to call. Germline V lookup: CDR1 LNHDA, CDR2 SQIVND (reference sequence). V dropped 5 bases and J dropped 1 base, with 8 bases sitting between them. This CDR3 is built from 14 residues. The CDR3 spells CASSGGRNTGELFF. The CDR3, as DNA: TGTGCCAGTAGTGGCGGCAGGAACACCGGGGAGCTGTTTTTT.